What follows are 20 T cell receptor beta chains derived from one specimen sequenced in a study of shared clonotypes between healthy human individuals. Assay: immunoSEQ multiplex PCR; the TCRdb copy retains only in-frame clones and omits some. The table records some 2.1 million clones, around 95% of them present only once. Sequencing was performed on naive CD4+ T cells sorted from blood. Indicated subset: CD45RA+ positively selected. The source of these receptors is a man aged 18 to 29 in good health.

The chain employs TRBV7-2 and TRBJ2-7, with a weak D call TRBD1 (5 bases). The CDR3 spans 16 residues. Germline values: CDR1 SGHTA, CDR2 FQGNSA. V gave up 2 bases and J gave up 2 bases, with 16 bases separating them. This CDR3 is CASSLLVGTGTYEQYF. For the CDR3, the DNA is TGTGCCAGCAGCTTACTCGTTGGAACAGGCACCTACGAGCAGTACTTC. Drawing the rest from reference TRBV7-2 and TRBJ2-7, the complete variable domain is GAGVSQSPSNKVTEKGKDVELRCDPISGHTALYWYRQSLGQGLEFLIYFQGNSAPDKSGLPSDRFSAERTGGSVSTLTIQRTQQEDSAVYLCASSLLVGTGTYEQYFGPGTRLTVT.

The chain has TRBV30 and TRBJ1-2, with D perhaps TRBD1 (5 bases). Trimming pared 2 bases from V and 8 bases from J, leaving 12 bases between. This CDR3 has 12 amino acids. Germline CDR1 reads GTSNPN; CDR2 reads SVGIG (reference sequence). The CDR3, as DNA: TGTGCCTGGAGTTCGGGACCCCAAGGCTACACCTTC. This sequence encodes CAWSSGPQGYTF.

The chain employs TRBV30 and TRBJ1-1; no clear D. V was trimmed by 4 bases and J by 0 bases, leaving 9 bases between them. This CDR3 is 13 amino acids long. CDR1 and CDR2 (germline): GTSNPN, SVGIG (reference sequence). CDR3 region: CAWKRSVNTEAFF. The CDR3 bases are TGTGCCTGGAAGCGCTCGGTGAACACTGAAGCTTTCTTT. Variable domain in full (rest from reference TRBV30 and TRBJ1-1): SQTIHQWPATLVQPVGSPLSLECTVEGTSNPNLYWYRQAAGRGLQLLFYSVGIGQISSEVPQNLSASRPQDRQFILSSKKLLLSDSGFYLCAWKRSVNTEAFFGQGTRLTVV.

The chain carries TRBV4-3 and TRBJ2-1; 12 bases line up with TRBD2. CDR1 LGHNA and CDR2 YSLEER come from the germline V gene. The CDR3 length is 21 residues. V shed 0 bases and J 0 bases; nucleotides not matched to a gene: 12. The CDR3 sequence is CASSQDPATSGGRSSYNEQFF. The CDR3 bases are TGCGCCAGCAGCCAAGATCCAGCGACTAGCGGGGGCCGGAGCTCCTACAATGAGCAGTTCTTC.

This chain joins TRBV7-3 and TRBJ2-1; D remains unclear. Germline V gives CDR1 SGHTA, CDR2 FQGTGA. The CDR3 totals 15 residues. V dropped 0 bases and J dropped 0 bases, with 6 bases sitting between them. The CDR3 bases are TGTGCCAGCAGCTTAACGCCAGTCTCCTACAATGAGCAGTTCTTC. Its protein is CASSLTPVSYNEQFF. Variable domain in full (rest from reference TRBV7-3 and TRBJ2-1): GAGVSQTPSNKVTEKGKYVELRCDPISGHTALYWYRQSLGQGPEFLIYFQGTGAADDSGLPNDRFFAVRPEGSVSTLKIQRTERGDSAVYLCASSLTPVSYNEQFFGPGTRLTVL.

V gene TRBV7-9 combines with J gene TRBJ1-1; tentative D call: TRBD1 (5 bases). There are 15 residues in the CDR3. Germline values: CDR1 SEHNR, CDR2 FQNEAQ (reference sequence). V lost 5 bases and J lost 2, with 15 bases in between. The CDR3 is CASSPGTVINTEAFF. The DNA of the CDR3 is TGTGCCAGCAGCCCAGGGACGGTAATTAACACTGAAGCTTTCTTT.

This chain uses TRBV6-7 with TRBJ2-2; 8 nucleotides match TRBD1. TRBV6-7 is assigned to the ORF class and has an uncertain function. Germline trimming cut 0 bases from V and 4 bases from J; bases unmatched to any gene: 7. The CDR3 spans 17 residues. CDR3 residues: CASSYSPDRGPTGELFF. The CDR3 DNA reads as TGTGCCAGCAGTTACTCGCCCGACAGGGGACCCACCGGGGAGCTGTTTTTT.

This chain links TRBV2 with TRBJ1-1; no firm D call. The ends were cut back, 5 bases at V and 0 bases at J, with 10 bases in the middle. CDR1 SNHLY and CDR2 FYNNEI come from the germline V gene. This CDR3 has 14 amino acids. As DNA, the CDR3 is TGTGCCAGCAGTCCACATAATCTGAACACTGAAGCTTTCTTT. Protein product: CASSPHNLNTEAFF.

V gene TRBV7-2 combines with J gene TRBJ2-5; 9 nucleotides match TRBD2. Germline values: CDR1 SGHTA, CDR2 FQGNSA. The CDR3 contains 18 residues. V shed 4 bases and J 7 bases; nucleotides not matched to a gene: 19. CDR3 nucleotides: TGTGCCAGCAGCTCCGGACTAGCGTCGGGGTTAGCGTATTGGACCCAGTACTTC. Amino acids: CASSSGLASGLAYWTQYF.

The chain couples TRBV5-4 to TRBJ1-4; tentative D call: TRBD1 (5 bases). Germline V gene lookup returns CDR1 SGHNT and CDR2 YYREEE (reference sequence). The CDR3 is made up of 14 amino acids. V lost 0 bases, J lost 8 bases, and 11 bases lay in between. CDR3 sequence: CASSLDQGREKLFF. DNA of the CDR3: TGTGCCAGCAGCTTGGATCAGGGAAGGGAAAAACTGTTTTTT.

This clone was recorded many times. The chain uses TRBV28 and TRBJ2-7, with D possibly matching TRBD1 (5 bases). CDR1 and CDR2 (germline): MDHEN, SYDVKM. CDR3 length equals 14 residues. Trimming took off 2 bases at V and 3 bases at J, with 11 bases between the two ends. CDR3 DNA: TGTGCCAGCAGTTTAGTAGTGACAGACTACGAGCAGTACTTC. This encodes CASSLVVTDYEQYF.

V is TRBV15 and J is TRBJ2-5; D unresolved. The V end was cut by 0 bases, the J end by 4 bases, with 6 bases between. The CDR3 loop spans 13 amino acids. Germline CDR1 LNHNV, CDR2 YYDKDF (reference sequence). The CDR3 sequence: CATSREFGETQYF. In DNA, the CDR3 is TGTGCCACCAGCAGAGAGTTTGGAGAGACCCAGTACTTC.

This clone came up once. The chain employs TRBV11-1 and TRBJ2-7, with TRBD2 as a possible D gene (6 bases). V dropped 5 bases and J dropped 0 bases, with 14 bases sitting between them. The CDR3 has 15 amino acids. Germline V gene sequence: CDR1 SGHAT, CDR2 FQDESV (reference sequence). For the CDR3, the DNA is TGTGCCAGCAGCCCACGGCTCGGGAGCTCCTACGAGCAGTACTTC. Its protein product is CASSPRLGSSYEQYF.

This chain connects TRBV6-5 to TRBJ1-4, with TRBD1 identical over 8 bases. From germline, CDR1 is MNHEY and CDR2 SVGAGI. V trimming: 6 bases; J trimming: 5 bases; junction bases outside the gene matches: 8. This CDR3 has 15 amino acids. As DNA, the CDR3 is TGTGCCAGCAGGACAAGACAGGGGTTAAATGAAAAACTGTTTTTT. The encoded protein is CASRTRQGLNEKLFF.

The chain combines TRBV9 with TRBJ2-3, with TRBD2 matching 7 bases. V trimming: 4 bases; J trimming: 5 bases; junction bases outside the gene matches: 7. Looked up from germline, CDR1 is SGDLS and CDR2 is YYNGEE. The CDR3 is 14 amino acids. This chain's CDR3 is CASSIAGWGDTQYF. The CDR3 DNA follows: TGTGCCAGCAGCATAGCGGGTTGGGGAGATACGCAGTATTTT.

The chain combines TRBV28 with TRBJ1-1, with 9 bases lining up with TRBD1. The germline CDR1 and CDR2 sequences are MDHEN and SYDVKM. CDR3 length: 14 residues. J was trimmed by 4 bases and V by 7 bases; bases with no gene match: 7. The CDR3 is CASITGGWSTEAFF. CDR3 bases: TGTGCCAGCATAACAGGGGGCTGGAGCACTGAAGCTTTCTTT.

Regarding this clone: A read error may produce the germline difference seen at one junction end. For the CDR3, the DNA is TGTGCCAGCAGTGATATGGGTGGTAGCGGGAGGTTCGTCTTC. This gives the protein CASSDMGGSGRFVF. This chain joins TRBV6-1 and TRBJ2-1; 10 bases are a match to TRBD2. This CDR3 has 14 amino acids. Germline V CDR1 and CDR2: MNHNS, SASEGT.

The rearrangement links TRBV27 to TRBJ1-1; D is possibly TRBD1 (5 bases). The CDR3 is 17 residues long. Trimming took off 5 bases at V and 4 bases at J, with 23 bases between the two ends. Germline V gives CDR1 MNHEY, CDR2 SMNVEV (reference sequence). CDR3 nucleotides: TGTGCCAGCAGTCGCTTTGGGACCGGGAATGTTCGCACTGAAGCTTTCTTT. It encodes CASSRFGTGNVRTEAFF.

The genes are TRBV19 and TRBJ2-3, with TRBD2 as a possible D gene (6 bases). The V and J ends lost 3 bases and 4 bases respectively, with 11 bases between them. The germline CDR1 and CDR2 sequences are LNHDA and SQIVND (reference sequence). There are 14 residues in the CDR3. The CDR3 loop is CASSMSGEADTQYF. For the CDR3, the DNA is TGTGCCAGTAGTATGTCGGGAGAGGCAGATACGCAGTATTTT.

The J gene is TRBJ2-5, the V gene TRBV9; no firm D call. V gave up 0 bases and J gave up 2 bases, with 14 bases separating them. Germline loops: CDR1 SGDLS, CDR2 YYNGEE. CDR3 size: 16 residues. CDR3 sequence reads: CASSVGVPAAQETQYF. Here the CDR3 DNA reads TGTGCCAGCAGCGTAGGAGTCCCGGCTGCACAAGAGACCCAGTACTTC.